The T cell receptor beta chain described here comes from a study of neurological immune-mediated disorders. The germline gives CDR1 LGHNA, CDR2 YSLEER. The CDR3 has 17 amino acids. Trimming took 1 base from V and 4 from J, leaving 18 bases between them. This clonotype was seen ten or more times. TCRdb re-called the 5' RACE reads through MiXCR, storing one row per CDR3 protein. The repertoire consists of tens of thousands of distinct CDR3 sequences, with around 5.8% occurring once and the leading ten covering less than 1.5%. What was sequenced was CD4+ T cells from blood. This receptor was identified in a woman aged 18-29 years with multiple sclerosis. The rearrangement joins TRBV4-3 to TRBJ2-3; D is possibly TRBD1 or TRBD2 (6 bases each). This chain's CDR3 is CASSQVGGTIQADTQYF. CDR3 nucleotide sequence: TGCGCCAGCAGCCAAGTTGGCGGGACAATCCAGGCAGATACGCAGTATTTT.